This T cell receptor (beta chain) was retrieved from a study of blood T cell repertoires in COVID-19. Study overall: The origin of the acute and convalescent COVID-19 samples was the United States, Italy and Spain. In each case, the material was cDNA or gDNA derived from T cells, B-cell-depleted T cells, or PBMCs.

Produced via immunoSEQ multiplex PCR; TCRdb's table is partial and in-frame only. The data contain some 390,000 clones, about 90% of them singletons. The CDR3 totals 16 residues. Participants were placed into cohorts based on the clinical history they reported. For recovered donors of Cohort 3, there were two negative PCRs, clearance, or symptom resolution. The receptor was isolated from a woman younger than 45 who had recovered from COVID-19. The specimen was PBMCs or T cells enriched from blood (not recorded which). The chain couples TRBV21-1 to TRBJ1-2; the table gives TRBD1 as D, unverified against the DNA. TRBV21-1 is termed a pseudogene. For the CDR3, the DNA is TGTGCCAGCAGCAAAACCCCCCCAGGGGCGAACTATGGCTACACCTTC. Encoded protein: CASSKTPPGANYGYTF.